This T cell receptor beta chain comes out of a study of cytomegalovirus exposure and HLA in healthy donors (dated by TCRdb to about 2017). With regard to the full study: According to a later analysis, the roughly 120 validation repertoires were produced on the same platform as the approximately 690 repertoires of the first cohort. The study aimed to test whether signatures of past pathogen exposure could be identified by cataloging public T cell receptors. In addition to the first cohort of roughly 700 subjects, a separate validation cohort of 120 different subjects was used. To predict cytomegalovirus infection status, the study combined high-throughput TCR immunosequencing, statistical association of individual TCRs with disease status, and machine learning. Results and caveats for the whole study, not just this receptor: Subsequent analysis determined that TCRs grouped into clusters in the first cohort also showed a tendency toward co-occurrence across the approximately 120 validation repertoires, and roughly 95% of cluster scores exceeded 0. The classifier was reported to diagnose cytomegalovirus status with high specificity and sensitivity in both the original cohort and the validation cohort. In the study, 150 to 200 TCR beta chains were listed as associated with cytomegalovirus. The validation cohort had no HLA typing available for a later analysis, so co-occurrence within that cohort was assessed over all 130 or so repertoires. Across donors, most TCR sequences were observed very rarely, whereas some public TCRs were present in many individuals. It was suggested by the authors that the approach could potentially be generalized to other disease states and immunological phenotypes. In vitro tests confirmed that a few of the cytomegalovirus-associated TCR beta chains recognize cytomegalovirus antigens.

Library creation used the immunoSEQ multiplex PCR assay. For the original study's pipeline: To diagnose cytomegalovirus status from the catalog of TCR beta chain sequences, a statistical classification framework was built. TCRdb took over this immuneACCESS table, retaining in-frame rearrangements with V and J assigned. Such tables are incomplete; in checked studies, under half of the missing clones stem from an unresolved V gene, and the remainder is unexplained. V, J and clone size are those of that table, while D and trimming were read from the DNA. Across this sample there are 100,000 to 150,000 clones, with roughly 93% seen only once. Together, the top ten hold 1% to 1.5% of the sample. Details on this clone: Its recognized antigen is unknown. No per-base quality is available; no much larger clone lies one base away.

The donors belonged to the validation cohort of about 130 subjects, which was separate from the approximately 700-subject first cohort. V trim: 3 bases; J trim: 3 bases; unmatched bases: 8. The germline V gene gives CDR1 as SGHRS and CDR2 as YFSETQ. There are 17 amino acids in the CDR3, from cysteine to phenylalanine inclusive. Solely the CDR3 DNA is kept, with 51 bases framed from the first base. The receptor was derived from a woman aged 18-29 years in good health and CMV-seronegative. Sequencing used PBMCs. Recombination linked TRBV5-1 to TRBJ2-1, with 11 middle bases fitting TRBD2. The nucleotide sequence reads TGCGCCAGCAGCTCCTCCCCTAGCGGGGGGAACTACAATGAGCAGTTCTTC. Protein translation: CASSSSPSGGNYNEQFF.